Listed here are 23 T cell receptor beta chains from one sample, sequenced in a study of neurological immune-mediated disorders. One entry per CDR3 protein, called by TCRdb with MiXCR from the 5' RACE reads. Found here are about 16,000 distinct CDR3 sequences, roughly 14% of them singletons; the top ten hold 12% to 15%. Sequencing was performed on PBMCs. The receptor source for this set is a man in his 60s with HTLV-1-associated myelopathy (HAM/TSP).

This clonotype was counted ten times or more. The chain combines TRBV20-1 with TRBJ1-4; D ambiguous. The CDR3 has 15 amino acids. The germline V gene encodes CDR1 DFQATT and CDR2 SNEGSKA (reference sequence). With 6 bases removed from V and 3 bases from J, the gap between germline ends came to 17 bases. In nucleotides, the CDR3 is TGCAGTGCCGAATCCCGGATTGGGGCTAATGAAAAACTGTTTTTT. As protein: CSAESRIGANEKLFF.

This clonotype showed up many times. This chain links TRBV7-9 with TRBJ2-4; 10 bases match TRBD1. CDR3 length: 18 amino acids. Trimming took 8 bases from V and 0 from J; bases not matched to a gene: 13. CDR1 and CDR2 (germline): SEHNR, FQNEAQ (reference sequence). CDR3 nucleotides: TGTGCCAGCGTCCCCGGGACAGGGGCGACTCTAGCCAAAAACATTCAGTACTTC. It translates to CASVPGTGATLAKNIQYF.

This clonotype was seen at least ten times. The V and J genes are TRBV5-1 and TRBJ2-1; possible D gene TRBD1, 6 bases. The V gene's germline CDR1 is SGHRS and CDR2 YFSETQ. Trimming shortened V by 4 bases and J by 8 bases, and 13 bases separated the two germline ends. This CDR3 has 13 amino acids. The DNA of the CDR3 is TGCGCCAGCAGCCCCTACAGGGTGGATGAGCAGTTCTTC. Translating it yields CASSPYRVDEQFF.

The rearrangement uses TRBV12-3 or TRBV12-4 and TRBJ2-1; 9 bases map to TRBD1. V dropped 9 bases and J dropped 8; count of bases not matched to a gene: 14. This CDR3 is built from 15 residues. CDR3 nucleotides: TGTGCCAGTTTAACAAACAGGGGGCGCGGAGATGAGCAGTTCTTC. Translation gives CASLTNRGRGDEQFF.

This clonotype was counted at least ten times. The chain links TRBV19 to TRBJ2-5, with D perhaps matching TRBD1 (5 bases). V dropped 1 base and J dropped 5 bases, with 14 bases sitting between them. Germline V gene lookup returns CDR1 LNHDA and CDR2 SQIVND (reference sequence). This CDR3 comprises 15 residues. The CDR3: CASSIGGRTSETQYF. The CDR3, as DNA: TGTGCCAGTAGTATAGGGGGCAGGACCAGCGAGACCCAGTACTTC.

This clonotype has at least ten counts. J is TRBJ2-7 and V is TRBV29-1; tentatively, D is TRBD1 (7 bases). Trimming removed 7 bases from V and 5 bases from J, with 12 bases in between. From germline, CDR1 is SQVTM and CDR2 ANQGSEA. CDR3 length: 11 residues. CDR3 DNA: TGCAGCGCATCAGGGGGGAACGAGCAGTACTTC. The encoded protein is CSASGGNEQYF.

Many counts were recorded for this clonotype. CDR3 sequence: CSARDPGHKGYTF. DNA of the CDR3: TGCAGTGCTAGAGACCCGGGACATAAGGGCTACACCTTC. The rearrangement uses TRBV20-1 and TRBJ1-2, with D possibly being TRBD1 (6 bases). V shed 0 bases and J shed 8 bases, with 13 bases lying between them. This CDR3 is built from 13 residues. Per the germline V gene, CDR1 is DFQATT and CDR2 is SNEGSKA (reference sequence).

This clonotype was observed at least ten times. V is TRBV4-1 and J is TRBJ2-5, with 9 bases that match TRBD2. Germline CDR1 and CDR2: MGHRA and YSYEKL. This CDR3 region has 18 residues. The trim removed 0 bases at V and 5 bases at J, leaving 13 bases unmatched. Here the CDR3 DNA reads TGCGCCAGCAGCCAAGAAGGGCCTAGCGGGGTGTTGTATGAGACCCAGTACTTC. Translated, it gives CASSQEGPSGVLYETQYF.

This clonotype was found many times. The J gene is TRBJ2-7, the V gene TRBV2; 8 bases line up with TRBD2. The CDR3 spans 14 residues. V lost 2 bases and J lost 2; bases outside the gene matches: 2. Germline CDR1 and CDR2: SNHLY and FYNNEI. The CDR3 loop reads CASSETGLAYEQYF. CDR3 nucleotides: TGTGCCAGCAGTGAAACGGGACTAGCCTACGAGCAGTACTTC.

At least ten counts were recorded for this clonotype. The rearrangement joins TRBV5-1 to TRBJ2-7; D is perhaps TRBD1 or TRBD2 (6 bases each). The V end lost 0 bases, the J end lost 4 bases, and 11 bases lay between the germline ends. Germline V gene data show CDR1 as SGHRS and CDR2 as YFSETQ. The CDR3 covers 14 residues. In DNA form, the CDR3 reads TGCGCCAGCAGCTTGGACGGGGGCGCGTACGAGCAGTACTTC. Amino acid sequence: CASSLDGGAYEQYF.

Many counts were recorded for this clonotype. The chain uses TRBV20-1 and TRBJ2-1, with no clear D. Germline V gene sequence: CDR1 DFQATT, CDR2 SNEGSKA (reference sequence). With 5 bases removed from V and 8 bases from J, the gap between germline ends came to 19 bases. This CDR3 is 14 amino acids long. The CDR3 DNA is TGCAGTGCTCCCCCAGACCTCAATGACCATGAGCAGTTCTTC. This sequence encodes CSAPPDLNDHEQFF.

This clonotype occurred many times. This chain uses TRBV6-5 with TRBJ2-2; 9 nucleotides agree with TRBD1. The trim removed 4 bases at V and 6 bases at J, leaving 3 bases unmatched. CDR3 size: 14 residues. Germline CDR1 is MNHEY and CDR2 is SVGAGI. CDR3 region: CASSWDRVPGELFF. The CDR3, as DNA: TGTGCCAGCAGTTGGGACAGGGTCCCCGGGGAGCTGTTTTTT.

By frequency in the sample, this clonotype is medium-sized. A junction boundary mismatches the germline segment, possibly from a read error. The V gene is TRBV7-7, the J gene TRBJ2-3; D possibly uses TRBD1 or TRBD2 (5 bases each). Germline loops: CDR1 SSHAT, CDR2 FNYEAQ (reference sequence). The CDR3 runs to 18 residues. CDR3 nucleotides: TGTGCTAGCAGCTTAAGCAGGCCTGGACACGCCGGGGCAGATACGCAGTATTTT. This encodes CASSLSRPGHAGADTQYF.

This clonotype came up many times. The gene calls are TRBV7-9 and TRBJ1-1; 10 bases are a match to TRBD1. Germline V gene sequence: CDR1 SEHNR, CDR2 FQNEAQ (reference sequence). J was trimmed by 1 base and V by 4 bases; bases with no gene match: 3. This CDR3 is 15 amino acids long. CDR3 sequence: CASSWWTGGNTEAFF. The CDR3 DNA reads as TGTGCCAGCAGCTGGTGGACAGGGGGGAACACTGAAGCTTTCTTT.

This clonotype was recorded many times. The rearrangement uses TRBV7-8 and TRBJ1-5; D is undetermined. Germline V CDR1 and CDR2: SGHVS, FQNEAQ. Trimming stripped 4 bases from V and 0 bases from J, with 10 bases between. This CDR3 is built from 15 residues. CDR3 nucleotide sequence: TGTGCCAGCAGCTCAGGACGGACTAGCAATCAGCCCCAGCATTTT. Amino acids: CASSSGRTSNQPQHF.

By proportion, this clonotype is medium-sized. V is TRBV12-3 or TRBV12-4 and J is TRBJ2-7; D gene ambiguous. The V end was cut by 3 bases, the J end by 6 bases, with 12 bases between. The CDR3 extends over 13 amino acids. Here the CDR3 reads CASSLRWEGEQYF. In DNA, the CDR3 is TGTGCCAGCAGTTTGAGGTGGGAAGGCGAGCAGTACTTC.

In this sample, this clonotype turned up many times. The rearrangement uses TRBV5-1 and TRBJ2-5; 10 nucleotides match TRBD2. The CDR3 sequence is 15 residues long. With V trimmed by 7 bases and J by 3 bases, 9 bases remained unmatched. In germline, CDR1 is SGHRS, CDR2 YFSETQ. The CDR3 loop reads CASLRLAGVKETQYF. CDR3 coding DNA: TGCGCCAGCCTTCGTCTAGCGGGGGTTAAAGAGACCCAGTACTTC.

This clonotype came up many times. The chain joins TRBV13 to TRBJ1-2; 7 nucleotides line up with TRBD1. Germline CDR1 PRHDT, CDR2 FYEKMQ (reference sequence). The CDR3 is 12 amino acids. J gave up 7 bases and V 4 bases, and 3 bases lay outside the gene matches. This CDR3 reads CASSSTGFGYTF. The CDR3 nucleotides are TGTGCCAGCAGCTCGACAGGGTTTGGCTACACCTTC.

This clonotype was seen many times. The chain recombines TRBV7-2 with TRBJ2-2; D is undetermined. The ends were cut back, 0 bases at V and 0 bases at J, with 5 bases in the middle. Germline assignment: CDR1 SGHTA and CDR2 FQGNSA. This CDR3 is built from 15 residues. CDR3 bases: TGTGCCAGCAGCTTAGCAGTCTCGAACACCGGGGAGCTGTTTTTT. This codes for CASSLAVSNTGELFF.

This clonotype was observed at least ten times. CDR3 region: CAIRASGGEQYF. The CDR3 DNA reads as TGTGCCATCCGGGCTAGCGGAGGCGAGCAGTACTTC. The chain combines TRBV10-3 with TRBJ2-7; 7 positions match TRBD2. The CDR3 length is 12 residues. V lost 8 bases and J lost 6; bases outside the gene matches: 7. Germline lookup yields CDR1 ENHRY and CDR2 SYGVKD.

This clonotype appeared many times. The chain recombines TRBV20-1 with TRBJ1-4; weak D call: TRBD1 (5 bases). The germline gives CDR1 DFQATT, CDR2 SNEGSKA (reference sequence). The CDR3 contains 15 residues. Trimming cost V 0 bases and J 14 bases, with 22 bases left between them. CDR3 loop: CSAREAGRGTLGLFF. The CDR3 DNA is TGCAGTGCTAGAGAGGCGGGGAGAGGGACCCTGGGTCTGTTTTTT.

V usage is TRBV4-1 and J usage is TRBJ1-2, with D possibly being TRBD1 (5 bases). CDR3 length equals 13 residues. V was clipped by 2 bases and J by 8 bases, with 12 bases between them. From germline, CDR1 is MGHRA and CDR2 YSYEKL. CDR3 residues: CASSQTGGTGYTF. The CDR3 DNA is TGCGCCAGCAGCCAAACTGGCGGGACCGGCTACACCTTC.

This clonotype has a count of ten or more. The chain has TRBV20-1 and TRBJ2-7; the match to TRBD1 covers 8 bases. V dropped 6 bases and J dropped 4; count of bases not matched to a gene: 14. Per germline, CDR1 DFQATT and CDR2 SNEGSKA (reference sequence). The CDR3 is 15 amino acids. The CDR3 DNA reads TGCAGTGCCGGAGCTCTCGGGACAGGCCTTTACGAGCAGTACTTC. This sequence encodes CSAGALGTGLYEQYF.